The 26 T cell receptor beta chains presented below share a single source sample, sequenced in a study of blood T cell repertoires in COVID-19. Method: immunoSEQ multiplex PCR; TCRdb's copy keeps in-frame clones and lacks some. The table has 200,000 to 250,000 clones, about nine tenths seen once. Sequencing used PBMCs or T cells enriched from blood (not recorded which). All receptors derive from a woman aged 35 to 49 with acute COVID-19.

The rearrangement joins TRBV11-2 to TRBJ2-5, with D tentatively TRBD1 (5 bases). The CDR3 contains 13 residues. Between the trimmed V and J ends, which lost 1 base and 4 bases, there was a span of 7 bases. Germline V gene sequence: CDR1 SGHAT, CDR2 FQNNGV. The CDR3 DNA is TGTGCCAGCAGCTTAGCAGGGTCAGAGACCCAGTACTTC. It yields the protein CASSLAGSETQYF.

The chain recombines TRBV21-1 with TRBJ1-5; TRBD1 is taken as the D call from the table, unchecked against the DNA. TRBV21-1 is marked as a pseudogene. The CDR3 is 15 amino acids. This CDR3 reads CASSPGIKFGQPQHF. The CDR3 region has the DNA TGTGCCAGCAGCCCAGGGATTAAGTTTGGTCAGCCCCAGCATTTT.

The rearrangement uses TRBV6-2 or TRBV6-3 and TRBJ2-2, with D maybe TRBD2 (5 bases). Germline V gene sequence: CDR1 MNHEY, CDR2 SVGEGT. V gave up 5 bases and J gave up 3 bases, with 7 bases separating them. This CDR3 contains 13 residues. The CDR3 DNA reads as TGTGCCAGCAGTCGGGGTGACACCGGGGAGCTGTTTTTT. Translated, it gives CASSRGDTGELFF.

This clone has just one count. The chain links TRBV6-1 to TRBJ2-3; 9 bases align to TRBD1. The V gene end was trimmed by 1 base and the J gene end by 2 bases; junction bases not matched to a gene: 7. Germline values: CDR1 MNHNS, CDR2 SASEGT. The CDR3 extends over 17 amino acids. Here the CDR3 DNA reads TGTGCCAGCAGTGAAGAGGGGTGGGACAGGGTCACAGATACGCAGTATTTT. Its translation is CASSEEGWDRVTDTQYF.

The chain carries TRBV9 and TRBJ2-2; D not resolved. The length of the CDR3 is 14 residues. CDR1 and CDR2 (germline): SGDLS, YYNGEE. The germline V and J ends were trimmed by 0 bases and 5 bases, with 8 bases remaining between them. For the CDR3, the DNA is TGTGCCAGCAGCGTAGGAGGCCCAACCGGGGAGCTGTTTTTT. This translates into CASSVGGPTGELFF.

DNA for the CDR3: TGTGCCAGCAGCCCCGGTGTGGGCATGACTGAAGCTTTCTTT. This encodes CASSPGVGMTEAFF. The chain employs TRBV7-2 and TRBJ1-1, with D hard to call. The CDR3 totals 14 residues. Germline V gene lookup returns CDR1 SGHTA and CDR2 FQGNSA. V lost 5 bases and J 5 bases, leaving 15 bases between the germline ends.

This clone is a singleton in its sample. The chain combines TRBV18 with TRBJ2-3; D is perhaps TRBD2 (5 bases). This CDR3 is 16 amino acids long. Trimming took 5 bases from V and 1 from J, leaving 16 bases between them. Germline CDR1 KGHSH, CDR2 LQKENI. DNA of the CDR3: TGTGCCAGCTCAAGCAGGACTGGACTGGGCACAGATACGCAGTATTTT. It codes for CASSSRTGLGTDTQYF.

The chain employs TRBV2 and TRBJ1-3; 10 nucleotides line up with TRBD1. V lost 8 bases to trimming and J lost 3 bases; unmatched junction nucleotides: 19. The CDR3 is 19 amino acids. Per the germline V gene, CDR1 is SNHLY and CDR2 is FYNNEI. This chain's CDR3 is CASSRRGQGFSIFGNTIYF. CDR3 sequence (DNA): TGTGCCAGCTCTCGGCGGGGACAGGGGTTTTCTATCTTTGGAAACACCATATATTTT. Supplemented by reference TRBV2 and TRBJ1-3, the full variable domain reads EPEVTQTPSHQVTQMGQEVILRCVPISNHLYFYWYRQILGQKVEFLVSFYNNEISEKSEIFDDQFSVERPDGSNFTLKIRSTKLEDSAMYFCASSRRGQGFSIFGNTIYFGEGSWLTVV.

This clone was found once. V and J are TRBV6-5 and TRBJ1-1; D remains ambiguous. V was trimmed by 6 bases and J by 3 bases, leaving 8 bases between them. Germline V gene sequence: CDR1 MNHEY, CDR2 SVGAGI. CDR3 length equals 12 residues. The CDR3 region is CASSTTDTEAFF. In DNA, the CDR3 is TGTGCCAGCAGCACCACAGACACTGAAGCTTTCTTT.

CDR3 in amino acids: CASSSRAGTTEAFF. In DNA, the CDR3 is TGTGCCAGCAGCTCCCGGGCGGGTACCACTGAAGCTTTCTTT. The chain employs TRBV5-6 and TRBJ1-1; no reliable D call. The V gene lost 3 bases and the J gene lost 4 bases, with 13 bases spanning the gap. In germline, CDR1 is SGHDT, CDR2 YYEEEE. The CDR3 has 14 residues.

The chain uses TRBV28 and TRBJ1-1, with D tentatively TRBD1 (6 bases). CDR3 length equals 13 residues. Trimming removed 6 bases at V and 0 bases at J, with 8 bases between. Germline lookup yields CDR1 MDHEN and CDR2 SYDVKM. The CDR3 here is CASRDSLNTEAFF. The CDR3 DNA is TGTGCCAGCAGGGACAGTCTGAACACTGAAGCTTTCTTT.

On this clone: The germline gene is not matched at one end of the junction; a read error may be the cause. The rearrangement links TRBV9 to TRBJ2-7; D is unclear. The CDR3 covers 12 residues. Germline lookup yields CDR1 SGDLS and CDR2 YYNGEE. The chain's CDR3 is CASSGASDEQYF. The CDR3 nucleotides read TGTGCCAGCAGCGGAGCCTCCGACGAGCAGTACTTC.

The genes are TRBV2 and TRBJ1-2; tentatively, D is TRBD1 (6 bases). Trimming left V 7 bases short and J 4 bases short, with 10 bases between. CDR1 is SNHLY, CDR2 FYNNEI, per germline. CDR3 length: 12 amino acids. CDR3 region: CASKGGIYGYTF. CDR3 nucleotides: TGTGCCAGCAAGGGGGGGATCTATGGCTACACCTTC.

The chain joins TRBV7-9 to TRBJ2-2; 7 positions match TRBD1. The CDR3 covers 16 residues. Germline loops: CDR1 SEHNR, CDR2 FQNEAQ (reference sequence). The V segment lost 2 bases and the J segment 2 bases; nucleotides outside the gene matches: 5. The CDR3 DNA follows: TGTGCCAGCAGCTTATATGGGACAGCTAACACCGGGGAGCTGTTTTTT. It specifies CASSLYGTANTGELFF.

J is TRBJ1-2 and V is TRBV11-2; TRBD1 agrees at 9 bases. Germline CDR1 reads SGHAT; CDR2 reads FQNNGV. This CDR3 region has 18 residues. V lost 3 bases, J lost 7 bases, and 18 bases stayed unmatched. The CDR3 coding sequence is TGTGCCAGCAGCTTTGACGGGACAGGGTTGATTGTACGGGGTGGCTACACCTTC. It translates to CASSFDGTGLIVRGGYTF.

This chain uses TRBV4-1 with TRBJ2-7; 7 bases line up with TRBD1. The CDR3 spans 14 residues. V lost 2 bases to trimming and J lost 3 bases; unmatched junction nucleotides: 4. CDR1 is MGHRA, CDR2 YSYEKL, per germline. This chain's CDR3 is CASSQNRQGYEQYF. The CDR3 DNA reads TGCGCCAGCAGCCAAAATCGACAGGGCTACGAGCAGTACTTC.

This clone was counted a few times. The rearrangement joins TRBV5-1 to TRBJ1-2; 9 nucleotides agree with TRBD1. V shed 3 bases, J shed 2 bases, and the junction held 2 bases outside the gene matches. Per the germline V gene, CDR1 is SGHRS and CDR2 is YFSETQ. The length of the CDR3 is 14 residues. Here the CDR3 DNA reads TGCGCCAGCAGCTCGACAGGGGGGAACTATGGCTACACCTTC. Translation gives CASSSTGGNYGYTF.

The genes are TRBV10-1 and TRBJ2-1, with 8 bases that match TRBD2. V lost 6 bases, J lost 7 bases, and 17 bases stayed unmatched. This CDR3 contains 17 residues. Germline values: CDR1 WNHNN, CDR2 SYGVQD (reference sequence). The CDR3 spells CASSPEGSGTRVNEQFF. CDR3 DNA sequence: TGCGCCAGCAGCCCCGAGGGGTCCGGGACTAGGGTAAATGAGCAGTTCTTC.

The chain uses TRBV24-1 and TRBJ2-4; 10 bases agree with TRBD1. This CDR3 contains 15 residues. Unmatched junction bases numbered 2, after V lost 7 bases and J lost 0 bases. Per the germline V gene, CDR1 is KGHDR and CDR2 is SFDVKD. CDR3 amino acids: CATSGTGEAKNIQYF. In DNA form, the CDR3 reads TGTGCCACCAGCGGGACAGGGGAAGCCAAAAACATTCAGTACTTC.

This chain links TRBV5-5 with TRBJ1-1, with a possible D match to TRBD1 (6 bases). CDR3 size: 14 residues. The V end lost 2 bases, the J end lost 6 bases, and 14 bases lay between the germline ends. Germline V CDR1 and CDR2: SGHKS, YYEKEE (reference sequence). The CDR3 DNA reads as TGTGCCAGCAGCTTATACTTGGGGGCGGCTGAAGCTTTCTTT. Translation: CASSLYLGAAEAFF.

With respect to this clone: Other DNA sequences in this specimen translate into the identical CDR3. The chain recombines TRBV5-1 with TRBJ2-2; D is unresolved. With 0 bases removed from V and 3 bases from J, the gap between germline ends came to 9 bases. This CDR3 has 15 residues. Germline V gene sequence: CDR1 SGHRS, CDR2 YFSETQ. The CDR3 sequence is CASSLGRGYTGELFF. Written as DNA, the CDR3 is TGCGCCAGCAGCTTGGGCCGCGGCTACACCGGGGAGCTGTTTTTT.

This chain links TRBV19 with TRBJ1-1; the D gene is possibly TRBD1 (5 bases). Germline V gives CDR1 LNHDA, CDR2 SQIVND (reference sequence). The CDR3 is 16 amino acids. Trimming took off 4 bases at V and 6 bases at J, with 21 bases between the two ends. In DNA, the CDR3 is TGTGCCAGTAGTAAAATCCAGGGAATGTTCGTCTCTGAAGCTTTCTTT. Its translation: CASSKIQGMFVSEAFF.

J is TRBJ1-4 and V is TRBV20-1; D unclear. V dropped 4 bases and J dropped 5 bases, with 5 bases sitting between them. The CDR3 consists of 11 residues. Germline CDR1 and CDR2: DFQATT and SNEGSKA (reference sequence). The CDR3 bases are TGCAGTGCTATCAGGAATGAAAAACTGTTTTTT. Translation: CSAIRNEKLFF.

This sequence joins TRBV9 and TRBJ1-4; possible D gene TRBD1, 6 bases. This CDR3 has 18 amino acids. CDR1 is SGDLS and CDR2 is YYNGEE in the germline V gene. Deletions cut 4 bases from V and 2 bases from J, with 21 bases between. The CDR3: CASSSPRGRGITNEKLFF. As DNA, the CDR3 is TGTGCCAGCAGCTCCCCCAGAGGAAGGGGGATCACTAATGAAAAACTGTTTTTT.

This chain links TRBV6-2 or TRBV6-3 with TRBJ1-1; D not certain. Looked up from germline, CDR1 is MNHEY and CDR2 is SVGEGT. Trimming stripped 5 bases from V and 1 base from J, with 5 bases between. The CDR3 spans 12 residues. CDR3 DNA: TGTGCCAGCAGTCCATGGAACACTGAAGCTTTCTTT. Translating gives CASSPWNTEAFF.

V usage is TRBV2 and J usage is TRBJ1-6; TRBD1 matches 9 bases. CDR3 length: 14 amino acids. V trimming: 6 bases; J trimming: 8 bases; junction bases outside the gene matches: 5. Germline CDR1 is SNHLY and CDR2 is FYNNEI. The CDR3 protein is CASRWGQGDSPLHF. In nucleotides, the CDR3 is TGTGCCAGCAGATGGGGACAGGGAGATTCACCCCTCCACTTT. Variable domain in full (rest from reference TRBV2 and TRBJ1-6): EPEVTQTPSHQVTQMGQEVILRCVPISNHLYFYWYRQILGQKVEFLVSFYNNEISEKSEIFDDQFSVERPDGSNFTLKIRSTKLEDSAMYFCASRWGQGDSPLHFGNGTRLTVT.